This record concerns one TCR beta chain sequence. What it binds is unknown. This may arise from a read error, as a much more abundant clone is one base away. A lack of ophthalmopathy progression within 18 months defined stable Graves' hyperthyroidism. There are 14 residues in the CDR3. The germline V gene has CDR1 SGHAT and CDR2 FQNNGV. The data were obtained in a study of T cells in Graves' hyperthyroidism and ophthalmopathy. Study observations and caveats: From stable hyperthyroidism, ophthalmopathy was set apart by a 13 V-J model. Clonotypes that were expanded in thyroid above 0.001 mostly appeared in blood too.

TCR beta CDR3 regions were amplified from RNA transcripts. The TCR CDR3 was amplified in a first-round RT-PCR using the HTBI primer set. Using its own MiXCR run on the multiplex PCR reads, TCRdb lists one record per CDR3 protein. The sample lists 600,000 to 900,000 distinct CDR3 sequences, about a sixth seen once, with around 7.7% in the top ten. This rearrangement joins TRBV11-2 to TRBJ1-1; possibly TRBD1 for D (5 bases). Sequenced: blood. The receptor comes from a man in his late teens or twenties with Graves' hyperthyroidism. CDR3 amino acids: CASSMTALVTEALF. CDR3 nucleotides: TGTGCCAGCAGCATGACAGCGCTAGTAACTGAAGCTCTCTTT.